These 17 T cell receptor beta chains were all obtained from the same sample, sequenced in a study of T cell responses to AZD1222 COVID-19 vaccine. Generated by immunoSEQ multiplex PCR, the TCRdb table keeps only in-frame clones and is missing some. Of over 65,000 clones detected, 85% to 90% appear once; the ten largest clones hold 7%. Sequencing used peripheral blood, obtained on day 0 of AZD1222 vaccination. Every receptor here comes from an adult in good health.

The rearrangement joins TRBV6-2 or TRBV6-3 to TRBJ1-5, with 8 bases that match TRBD1. This CDR3 is built from 14 residues. V lost 4 bases and J lost 7; bases outside the gene matches: 6. CDR1 and CDR2 (germline): MNHEY, SVGEGT. DNA for the CDR3: TGTGCCAGCAGTTCCGGACAGGGAGAACAGCCCCAGCATTTT. Its protein product is CASSSGQGEQPQHF.

The rearrangement joins TRBV27 to TRBJ2-2, with D tentatively TRBD2 (6 bases). With 5 bases removed from V and 0 bases from J, the gap between germline ends came to 19 bases. Germline values: CDR1 MNHEY, CDR2 SMNVEV (reference sequence). CDR3 size: 18 residues. The CDR3 bases are TGTGCCAGCAGTCTTACTAGCAGTAGGAAACCGAACACCGGGGAGCTGTTTTTT. This gives the protein CASSLTSSRKPNTGELFF.

This clone appeared a single time. The rearrangement uses TRBV20-1 and TRBJ1-6; D unresolved. The CDR3 sequence is 11 residues long. Germline CDR1 DFQATT, CDR2 SNEGSKA (reference sequence). V gave up 0 bases and J gave up 8 bases, with 2 bases separating them. CDR3 region: CSAREDSPLHF. The CDR3 nucleotides are TGCAGTGCTAGAGAAGATTCACCCCTCCACTTT.

The chain links TRBV5-1 to TRBJ2-6; 8 nucleotides align to TRBD1. V shed 0 bases and J 4 bases; nucleotides not matched to a gene: 9. The CDR3 covers 18 residues. Per the germline V gene, CDR1 is SGHRS and CDR2 is YFSETQ. CDR3: CASSLALVRGQGANVLTF. The CDR3 bases are TGCGCCAGCAGCTTGGCCTTGGTCAGGGGGCAAGGGGCCAACGTCCTGACTTTC. The full variable domain, rest sourced from reference TRBV5-1 and TRBJ2-6, is KAGVTQTPRYLIKTRGQQVTLSCSPISGHRSVSWYQQTPGQGLQFLFEYFSETQRNKGNFPGRFSGRQFSNSRSEMNVSTLELGDSALYLCASSLALVRGQGANVLTFGAGSRLTVL.

The CDR3 coding sequence is TGCGCCAGCAGCTTGGGACAGGGAGGCGGGGAGCTGTTTTTT. Its protein is CASSLGQGGGELFF. The chain links TRBV5-1 to TRBJ2-2; TRBD1 might be the D (7 bases). CDR3 length equals 14 residues. With 0 bases removed from V and 7 bases from J, the gap between germline ends came to 10 bases. CDR1 is SGHRS and CDR2 is YFSETQ in the germline V gene.

The rearrangement joins TRBV7-9 to TRBJ2-1; a weak D match, TRBD1 (7 bases). The V gene's germline CDR1 is SEHNR and CDR2 FQNEAQ (reference sequence). The CDR3 has 14 residues. The V and J ends lost 4 bases and 5 bases respectively, with 12 bases between them. CDR3 sequence (DNA): TGTGCCAGCAGCTCGACAGGGACTGACAATGAGCAGTTCTTC. Its protein product is CASSSTGTDNEQFF.

The chain carries TRBV27 and TRBJ1-6; TRBD1 might be the D (5 bases). CDR3 length: 14 amino acids. CDR1 MNHEY and CDR2 SMNVEV come from the germline V gene (reference sequence). V was clipped by 4 bases and J by 6 bases, with 10 bases between them. The CDR3 sequence: CASSYGGVNSPLHF. DNA for the CDR3: TGTGCCAGCAGTTACGGGGGAGTTAATTCACCCCTCCACTTT.

The chain recombines TRBV6-5 with TRBJ1-2; the D is unclear. V was clipped by 6 bases and J by 0 bases, with 14 bases between them. The CDR3 contains 15 residues. Per the germline V gene, CDR1 is MNHEY and CDR2 is SVGAGI. The CDR3 spells CASSPREGSNYGYTF. The CDR3 region has the DNA TGTGCCAGCAGCCCCAGAGAGGGCTCTAACTATGGCTACACCTTC.

The chain is built from TRBV28 and TRBJ1-5, with D perhaps matching TRBD1 (5 bases). V lost 4 bases and J lost 1, with 11 bases in between. The germline gives CDR1 MDHEN, CDR2 SYDVKM. The CDR3 totals 15 residues. The CDR3 reads CASSWGLRSNQPQHF. CDR3 nucleotide sequence: TGTGCCAGCAGTTGGGGACTCCGGAGCAATCAGCCCCAGCATTTT. Using reference TRBV28 and TRBJ1-5 for the parts outside the CDR3, the full variable domain is DVKVTQSSRYLVKRTGEKVFLECVQDMDHENMFWYRQDPGLGLRLIYFSYDVKMKEKGDIPEGYSVSREKKERFSLILESASTNQTSMYLCASSWGLRSNQPQHFGDGTRLSIL.

This clone was detected once. The V and J genes are TRBV5-1 and TRBJ1-1; possibly TRBD1 for D (6 bases). The germline V and J ends were trimmed by 0 bases and 4 bases, with 10 bases remaining between them. Germline assignment: CDR1 SGHRS and CDR2 YFSETQ. The length of the CDR3 is 14 residues. The CDR3 loop reads CASSLAGGSTEAFF. The CDR3 DNA sequence: TGCGCCAGCAGCTTGGCGGGGGGCAGCACTGAAGCTTTCTTT.

J is TRBJ2-1 and V is TRBV5-1; D is unclear. The V end lost 3 bases, the J end lost 5 bases, and 12 bases lay between the germline ends. The length of the CDR3 is 14 residues. Germline V gene data show CDR1 as SGHRS and CDR2 as YFSETQ. CDR3 residues: CASSYQTKNNEQFF. The DNA of the CDR3 is TGCGCCAGCAGCTACCAGACAAAAAACAATGAGCAGTTCTTC.

This sequence joins TRBV7-9 and TRBJ1-4; D possibly corresponds to TRBD1 (5 bases). Trimming took off 8 bases at V and 8 bases at J, with 21 bases between the two ends. This CDR3 has 15 residues. The germline V gene encodes CDR1 SEHNR and CDR2 FQNEAQ (reference sequence). The DNA for the CDR3 is TGTGCCAGCGGCATAGCGGAGGGGCAGGCAGAAAAACTGTTTTTT. It translates to CASGIAEGQAEKLFF. Full variable domain (remainder filled in from reference TRBV7-9 and TRBJ1-4): DTGVSQNPRHKITKRGQNVTFRCDPISEHNRLYWYRQTLGQGPEFLTYFQNEAQLEKSRLLSDRFSAERPKGSFSTLEIQRTEQGDSAMYLCASGIAEGQAEKLFFGSGTQLSVL.

The gene calls are TRBV30 and TRBJ1-5; the D is unclear. Germline lookup yields CDR1 GTSNPN and CDR2 SVGIG (reference sequence). This CDR3 contains 13 residues. V gave up 5 bases and J gave up 3 bases, with 11 bases separating them. CDR3: CAWGNNYNQPQHF. CDR3 DNA: TGTGCCTGGGGAAACAATTACAATCAGCCCCAGCATTTT.

The rearrangement joins TRBV18 to TRBJ1-1, with D tentatively TRBD1 (6 bases). The length of the CDR3 is 13 residues. V lost 3 bases, J lost 10 bases, and 15 bases lay in between. Looked up from germline, CDR1 is KGHSH and CDR2 is LQKENI. CDR3 bases: TGTGCCAGCTCACCTGACAGGACCCTGGTAGCTTTCTTT. It specifies CASSPDRTLVAFF.

Of note for this clone: The sample has other DNA sequences that encode this CDR3 too. V usage is TRBV7-9 and J usage is TRBJ2-7; D is unclear. This CDR3 is built from 13 residues. The germline V gene has CDR1 SEHNR and CDR2 FQNEAQ (reference sequence). Trimming removed 1 base from V and 1 base from J, with 5 bases in between. In DNA, the CDR3 is TGTGCCAGCAGCTTAGTCTCTTCCTACGAGCAGTACTTC. Translating gives CASSLVSSYEQYF.

The gene calls are TRBV9 and TRBJ2-7, with D perhaps TRBD1 (6 bases). The CDR3 runs 14 residues. V gave up 4 bases and J gave up 2 bases, with 13 bases separating them. Germline V gene lookup returns CDR1 SGDLS and CDR2 YYNGEE. CDR3 sequence: CASSPRTDTYEQYF. The CDR3, as DNA: TGTGCCAGCAGCCCCCGGACAGATACCTACGAGCAGTACTTC. Full variable domain (remainder filled in from reference TRBV9 and TRBJ2-7): DSGVTQTPKHLITATGQRVTLRCSPRSGDLSVYWYQQSLDQGLQFLIQYYNGEERAKGNILERFSAQQFPDLHSELNLSSLELGDSALYFCASSPRTDTYEQYFGPGTRLTVT.

The rearrangement joins TRBV7-2 to TRBJ1-1; unclear D gene. Germline V gene data show CDR1 as SGHTA and CDR2 as FQGNSA. This CDR3 has 14 residues. V gave up 7 bases and J gave up 0 bases, with 12 bases separating them. The CDR3 protein is CASTLDRVNTEAFF. The CDR3 nucleotides are TGTGCCAGCACCCTCGACCGAGTGAACACTGAAGCTTTCTTT.